Sequencing of this TCR beta chain was carried out in a study of early T cells in non-severe SARS-CoV-2 infection. Study background: Chains were unpaired, as sequencing was done on bulk RNA from unsorted whole blood. Findings and caveats of the study: Lookups in VDJdb leaned toward anti-spike CD8 responses and missed private and CD4 specificities.

A few counts support this clonotype. Its antigen is still unknown. As part of library construction, unique molecular identifiers were attached to individual cDNA molecules. Each CDR3 protein is one row after TCRdb ran MiXCR on the 5' RACE reads. The sample has about 48,000 distinct CDR3 sequences, around 10% seen once. The CDR3 consists of 15 residues. With 5 bases clipped from V and 4 bases from J, the junction kept 7 bases outside the gene matches. This rearrangement joins TRBV12-3 or TRBV12-4 to TRBJ1-4, with TRBD1 identical over 7 bases. The receptor comes from an adult who was a healthcare worker with PCR-confirmed SARS-CoV-2 infection or an uninfected control (not recorded which). The sequenced sample consisted of whole blood. CDR3 bases: TGTGCCAGCAGTCCCGCCAGGGGGGGTAATGAAAAACTGTTTTTT. Residues: CASSPARGGNEKLFF.